These 29 T cell receptor beta chains were sequenced from one sample in a study of blood T cell repertoires in COVID-19. Produced via immunoSEQ multiplex PCR; TCRdb's table is partial and in-frame only. Here the sample spans under 150,000 clones, around 81% being singletons. Sequencing was carried out using peripheral blood. Receptor source: an older woman with active or convalescent COVID-19.

This chain links TRBV6-6 with TRBJ2-7, with TRBD2 as a possible D gene (6 bases). Germline CDR1 and CDR2: MNHNY and SVGAGI (reference sequence). CDR3 size: 15 residues. Trimming pared 0 bases from V and 0 bases from J, leaving 9 bases between. CDR3 nucleotide sequence: TGTGCCAGCAGTTACTCCGGGAGAGGCTCCTACGAGCAGTACTTC. It codes for CASSYSGRGSYEQYF.

This chain uses TRBV6-5 with TRBJ1-1; D is undetermined. Trimming took 9 bases from V and 6 from J, leaving 17 bases between them. The CDR3 totals 13 residues. Germline CDR1 reads MNHEY; CDR2 reads SVGAGI. DNA of the CDR3: TGTGCCAGTACCGAGGGAATTGGAGCTGAAGCTTTCTTT. Protein sequence: CASTEGIGAEAFF.

The V and J genes are TRBV6-6 and TRBJ1-3; the match to TRBD1 covers 8 bases. Germline CDR1 is MNHNY and CDR2 is SVGAGI (reference sequence). The junction had 3 bases not matched to a gene; V was cut back by 8 bases and J by 3 bases. The CDR3 is made up of 13 amino acids. The chain's CDR3 is CASWTGFGNTIYF. The DNA of the CDR3 is TGTGCCAGCTGGACAGGGTTTGGAAACACCATATATTTT.

V and J are TRBV12-5 and TRBJ1-2; D is perhaps TRBD1 (5 bases). Trimming shortened V by 6 bases and J by 7 bases, and 24 bases separated the two germline ends. There are 16 residues in the CDR3. Germline CDR1 and CDR2: LGHNT and FRNRAP. The CDR3 nucleotides are TGTGCTAGTGGGACTATCCCCGAAGCGGAGGGGTCTGGCTACACCTTC. Translated, it gives CASGTIPEAEGSGYTF.

The J gene is TRBJ1-2, the V gene TRBV4-1, with TRBD1 as a possible D gene (5 bases). CDR1 and CDR2 (germline): MGHRA, YSYEKL. Trimming took 1 base from V and 4 from J, leaving 7 bases between them. The CDR3 extends over 13 amino acids. The DNA for the CDR3 is TGCGCCAGCAGCCAAGTCGGGGGCTATGGCTACACCTTC. Protein: CASSQVGGYGYTF.

This chain uses TRBV28 with TRBJ2-3; 10 bases agree with TRBD2. The CDR3 extends over 16 amino acids. The junction had 15 bases not matched to a gene; V was cut back by 8 bases and J by 7 bases. Germline V gene lookup returns CDR1 MDHEN and CDR2 SYDVKM. The CDR3 spells CASRKGQREGRNTQYF. CDR3 sequence (DNA): TGTGCCAGCCGCAAAGGGCAGCGGGAGGGTCGGAATACGCAGTATTTT.

The chain employs TRBV28 and TRBJ1-1; 8 bases agree with TRBD1. Per germline, CDR1 MDHEN and CDR2 SYDVKM. The CDR3 runs to 17 residues. V shed 3 bases, J shed 3 bases, and the junction held 12 bases outside the gene matches. The chain's CDR3 is CASSLVRGRGWDTEAFF. DNA for the CDR3: TGTGCCAGCAGTTTGGTCAGGGGGCGCGGTTGGGACACTGAAGCTTTCTTT.

The gene calls are TRBV6-5 and TRBJ1-5; no firm D call. V was trimmed by 6 bases and J by 3 bases, leaving 6 bases between them. Germline CDR1 MNHEY, CDR2 SVGAGI. CDR3 length equals 12 residues. The CDR3 spells CASSPNNQPQHF. The CDR3 region has the DNA TGTGCCAGCAGCCCAAACAATCAGCCCCAGCATTTT.

The chain combines TRBV3-1 (or the pseudogene TRBV3-2) with TRBJ2-1, with 9 bases lining up with TRBD1. The length of the CDR3 is 15 residues. The J segment lost 8 bases and the V segment lost 3 bases, leaving 8 bases of the junction unmatched. In germline, CDR1 is LGHDT, CDR2 YNNKEL (reference sequence). The CDR3 spells CASSQGPGQGYEQFF. In DNA form, the CDR3 reads TGTGCCAGCAGCCAGGGTCCGGGACAGGGCTATGAGCAGTTCTTC.

The rearrangement joins TRBV19 to TRBJ2-5; 12 positions match TRBD2. The CDR3 has 16 residues. CDR1 is LNHDA and CDR2 is SQIVND in the germline V gene (reference sequence). V lost 3 bases, J lost 2 bases, and 4 bases stayed unmatched. The CDR3 is CASSMTSGSGQETQYF. The CDR3 DNA reads TGTGCCAGTAGTATGACTAGCGGGAGCGGGCAAGAGACCCAGTACTTC.

The gene calls are TRBV5-4 and TRBJ1-1; D is possibly TRBD1 (6 bases). Per germline, CDR1 SGHNT and CDR2 YYREEE (reference sequence). The CDR3 totals 14 residues. Trimming removed 6 bases at V and 6 bases at J, with 18 bases between. The CDR3 nucleotides read TGTGCCAGCATCCCAGACAGGATTGCTTCTGAAGCTTTCTTT. This gives the protein CASIPDRIASEAFF.

The chain employs TRBV13 and TRBJ1-2; 10 bases agree with TRBD1. V shed 0 bases, J shed 7 bases, and the junction held 5 bases outside the gene matches. Germline loops: CDR1 PRHDT, CDR2 FYEKMQ (reference sequence). The CDR3 covers 15 residues. As DNA, the CDR3 is TGTGCCAGCAGCTTAGGGCCGGGACAGGGGAGTGGCTACACCTTC. Translation gives CASSLGPGQGSGYTF. The variable domain in full, completed from reference TRBV13 and TRBJ1-2, reads AAGVIQSPRHLIKEKRETATLKCYPIPRHDTVYWYQQGPGQDPQFLISFYEKMQSDKGSIPDRFSAQQFSDYHSELNMSSLELGDSALYFCASSLGPGQGSGYTFGSGTRLTVV.

V and J are TRBV19 and TRBJ2-1, with 9 bases matching TRBD1. The CDR3 length is 16 residues. V gave up 7 bases and J gave up 7 bases; unmatched junction bases: 14. CDR1 LNHDA and CDR2 SQIVND come from the germline V gene (reference sequence). CDR3 amino acids: CASKLTGTGPENEQFF. The CDR3 nucleotides are TGTGCCAGTAAGCTCACCGGGACAGGGCCTGAGAATGAGCAGTTCTTC.

V usage is TRBV27 and J usage is TRBJ1-5, with 7 bases fitting TRBD1. The CDR3 is 21 amino acids. V lost 3 bases to trimming and J lost 0 bases; unmatched junction nucleotides: 20. Per germline, CDR1 MNHEY and CDR2 SMNVEV (reference sequence). The CDR3 bases are TGTGCCAGCAGTTTTTGTTGGGATGTGGACAGGACGAATTATAGCAATCAGCCCCAGCATTTT. As protein: CASSFCWDVDRTNYSNQPQHF.

The CDR3 spells CASSLGRKSTGELFF. Here the CDR3 DNA reads TGTGCCAGCAGCTTGGGGAGAAAGTCTACCGGGGAGCTGTTTTTT. The chain recombines TRBV11-3 with TRBJ2-2; possible D gene TRBD2, 5 bases. This CDR3 is 15 amino acids long. V was pared by 3 bases and J by 5 bases, with 13 bases between. Per germline, CDR1 SGHNT and CDR2 YENEEA.

The chain carries TRBV28 and TRBJ1-5, with 8 bases matching TRBD1. Germline V lookup: CDR1 MDHEN, CDR2 SYDVKM. With V trimmed by 3 bases and J by 6 bases, 10 bases remained unmatched. The CDR3 totals 16 residues. CDR3 loop: CASSFRTGLRSQPQHF. The DNA for the CDR3 is TGTGCCAGCAGTTTCCGGACAGGGCTGAGGAGTCAGCCCCAGCATTTT.

This chain uses TRBV5-4 with TRBJ2-3, with 9 bases matching TRBD2. The V gene's germline CDR1 is SGHNT and CDR2 YYREEE (reference sequence). CDR3 length: 15 amino acids. Germline trimming cut 4 bases from V and 8 bases from J; bases unmatched to any gene: 11. Written as DNA, the CDR3 is TGTGCCAGCAGCGGAAATAGCGGGGGCGGCAGTACGCAGTATTTT. Encoded protein: CASSGNSGGGSTQYF.

The chain couples TRBV19 to TRBJ1-6, with 9 bases lining up with TRBD1. The CDR3 length is 14 residues. V was pared by 9 bases and J by 9 bases, with 9 bases of the junction left unmatched. The germline V gene has CDR1 LNHDA and CDR2 SQIVND (reference sequence). CDR3 DNA: TGTGCCAGCCGAACCGGGACAGGGACTTCACCCCTCCACTTT. Its protein product is CASRTGTGTSPLHF.

V gene TRBV6-5 combines with J gene TRBJ2-1; 11 bases map to TRBD2. Losses at the gene ends were 7 bases for V and 9 bases for J; bases not matched to a gene: 11. Germline CDR1 is MNHEY and CDR2 is SVGAGI. This CDR3 is 15 amino acids long. DNA of the CDR3: TGTGCCAGCACTTGGGCTAGCGGGAGGCCCGGTGAGCAGTTCTTC. Its translation is CASTWASGRPGEQFF.

This clone was observed a few times. CDR3 sequence (DNA): TGTGCCAGCAGACCTACAGGGGCCCACTCTGGAAACACCATATATTTT. Amino acid sequence: CASRPTGAHSGNTIYF. This sequence joins TRBV28 and TRBJ1-3, with 7 bases fitting TRBD1. Per germline, CDR1 MDHEN and CDR2 SYDVKM. The CDR3 is 16 amino acids. With V trimmed by 6 bases and J by 0 bases, 8 bases remained unmatched.

V usage is TRBV5-1 and J usage is TRBJ2-3, with TRBD2 identical over 9 bases. The CDR3 totals 15 residues. CDR1 SGHRS and CDR2 YFSETQ come from the germline V gene. The junction had 6 bases not matched to a gene; V was cut back by 2 bases and J by 5 bases. The CDR3 region is CASSFSGGREDTQYF. The DNA for the CDR3 is TGCGCCAGCAGCTTCAGCGGGGGGCGGGAAGATACGCAGTATTTT.

The chain recombines TRBV6-1 with TRBJ2-6; 10 nucleotides line up with TRBD1. J was trimmed by 0 bases and V by 3 bases; bases with no gene match: 8. Germline CDR1 MNHNS, CDR2 SASEGT. This CDR3 is 19 amino acids long. The CDR3 reads CASSDQWTGGSSGANVLTF. The CDR3 DNA follows: TGTGCCAGCAGTGACCAGTGGACAGGGGGTAGCTCTGGGGCCAACGTCCTGACTTTC.

The V gene is TRBV15, the J gene TRBJ2-1, with D perhaps matching TRBD2 (5 bases). CDR3 length: 15 amino acids. V lost 0 bases, J lost 8 bases, and 14 bases lay in between. Germline V gene data show CDR1 as LNHNV and CDR2 as YYDKDF (reference sequence). CDR3 sequence: CATSRDMGSWDEQFF. The CDR3 coding sequence is TGTGCCACCAGCAGAGATATGGGGAGTTGGGATGAGCAGTTCTTC.

This chain joins TRBV25-1 and TRBJ1-5; maybe TRBD1 (5 bases). V lost 0 bases to trimming and J lost 1 base, with 7 bases between them. In germline, CDR1 is MGHDK, CDR2 SYGVNS. The CDR3 extends over 15 amino acids. CDR3 DNA: TGTGCCAGCAGTGAATACGGGGGAAGCAATCAGCCCCAGCATTTT. It codes for CASSEYGGSNQPQHF.

The CDR3 DNA sequence: TGCGCCAGCAGCCAAGGTCCAGTCTCGAACACTGAAGCTTTCTTT. It yields the protein CASSQGPVSNTEAFF. The genes are TRBV4-1 and TRBJ1-1, with D uncertain. The CDR3 is 15 amino acids. Looked up from germline, CDR1 is MGHRA and CDR2 is YSYEKL. Trimming took 1 base from V and 1 from J, leaving 10 bases between them.

Here the CDR3 DNA reads TGTGCCAGCAGTTTTTTCGGGAGCTATACGCAGTATTTT. This codes for CASSFFGSYTQYF. This chain connects TRBV28 to TRBJ2-3, with D maybe TRBD2 (6 bases). The V gene's germline CDR1 is MDHEN and CDR2 SYDVKM. Trimming removed 3 bases from V and 7 bases from J, with 11 bases in between. The CDR3 contains 13 residues.

The genes are TRBV19 and TRBJ1-1; no clear D. The V gene's germline CDR1 is LNHDA and CDR2 SQIVND (reference sequence). Trimming took 10 bases from V and 1 from J, leaving 13 bases between them. The CDR3 is made up of 13 amino acids. CDR3 sequence (DNA): TGTGCCACCGCGCTCCATGCGAACACTGAAGCTTTCTTT. Its translation is CATALHANTEAFF.

This sequence joins TRBV11-2 and TRBJ1-4, with 9 nucleotides matching TRBD1. The V and J ends lost 8 bases and 4 bases, in that order; junction bases with no gene match: 14. This CDR3 comprises 17 residues. In germline, CDR1 is SGHAT, CDR2 FQNNGV. The CDR3 protein is CASSTTGGRFYNEKLFF. DNA for the CDR3: TGTGCCAGCTCCACAACAGGGGGCCGATTTTATAATGAAAAACTGTTTTTT.

This clone was recorded a few times. The V gene is TRBV7-3, the J gene TRBJ2-7; D remains unclear. Germline CDR1 and CDR2: SGHTA and FQGTGA. V lost 1 base and J lost 3, with 7 bases in between. This CDR3 has 13 amino acids. The CDR3 DNA sequence: TGTGCCAGCAGCTTAAGACCAGGCTACGAGCAGTACTTC. Translated, it gives CASSLRPGYEQYF.